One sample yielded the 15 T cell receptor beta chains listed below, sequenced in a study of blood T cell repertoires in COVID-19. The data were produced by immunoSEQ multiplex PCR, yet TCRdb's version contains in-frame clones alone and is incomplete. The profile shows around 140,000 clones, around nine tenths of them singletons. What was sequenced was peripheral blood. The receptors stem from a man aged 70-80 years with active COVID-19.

Written as DNA, the CDR3 is TGCGCCAGCAGTGTCGGGCAGGGCCAGAACACCGGGGAGCTGTTTTTT. It yields the protein CASSVGQGQNTGELFF. This chain uses TRBV5-1 with TRBJ2-2; a weak D match, TRBD1 (5 bases). This CDR3 is 16 amino acids long. Germline V lookup: CDR1 SGHRS, CDR2 YFSETQ. Trimming took 5 bases from V and 1 from J, leaving 15 bases between them.

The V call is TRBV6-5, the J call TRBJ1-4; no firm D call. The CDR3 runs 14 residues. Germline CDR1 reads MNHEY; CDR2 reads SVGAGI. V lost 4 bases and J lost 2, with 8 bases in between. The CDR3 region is CASSSRMTNEKLFF. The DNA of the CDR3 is TGTGCCAGCAGTTCGAGGATGACTAATGAAAAACTGTTTTTT.

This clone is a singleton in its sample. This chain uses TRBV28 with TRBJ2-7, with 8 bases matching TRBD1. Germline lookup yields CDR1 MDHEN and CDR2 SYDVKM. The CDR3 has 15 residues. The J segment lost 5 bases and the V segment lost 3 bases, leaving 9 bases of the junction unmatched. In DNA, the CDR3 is TGTGCCAGCAGTTTCCCCGCAGGGGGCCAGGACGAGCAGTACTTC. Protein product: CASSFPAGGQDEQYF.

The CDR3: CASTQGPGSYNSPLHF. The DNA for the CDR3 is TGTGCCAGCACACAGGGGCCTGGCTCCTATAATTCACCCCTCCACTTT. The chain combines TRBV5-6 with TRBJ1-6, with 7 positions matching TRBD1. V lost 6 bases to trimming and J lost 0 bases; unmatched junction nucleotides: 6. There are 16 residues in the CDR3. The germline V gene encodes CDR1 SGHDT and CDR2 YYEEEE.

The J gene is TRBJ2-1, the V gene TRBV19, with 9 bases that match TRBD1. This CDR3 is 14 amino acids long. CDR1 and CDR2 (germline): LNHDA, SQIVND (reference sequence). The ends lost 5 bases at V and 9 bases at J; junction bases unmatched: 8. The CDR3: CASSLHRGPTEQFF. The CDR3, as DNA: TGTGCCAGTAGTTTACACAGGGGGCCGACTGAGCAGTTCTTC.

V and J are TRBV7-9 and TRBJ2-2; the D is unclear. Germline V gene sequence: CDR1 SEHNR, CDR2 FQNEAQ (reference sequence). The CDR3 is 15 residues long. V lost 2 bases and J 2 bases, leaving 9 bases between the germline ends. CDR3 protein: CASSLLESNTGELFF. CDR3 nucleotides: TGTGCCAGCAGCTTACTAGAATCCAACACCGGGGAGCTGTTTTTT.

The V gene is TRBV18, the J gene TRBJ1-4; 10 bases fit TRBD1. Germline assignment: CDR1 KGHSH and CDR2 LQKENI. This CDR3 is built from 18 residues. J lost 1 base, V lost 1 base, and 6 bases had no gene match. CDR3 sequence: CASSPRDRGFETNEKLFF. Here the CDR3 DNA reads TGTGCCAGCTCACCACGGGACAGGGGATTTGAAACTAATGAAAAACTGTTTTTT.

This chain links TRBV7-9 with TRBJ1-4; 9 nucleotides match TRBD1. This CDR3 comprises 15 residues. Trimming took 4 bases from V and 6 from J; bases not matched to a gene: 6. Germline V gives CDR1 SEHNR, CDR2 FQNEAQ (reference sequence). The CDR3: CASSYTTGGYEKLFF. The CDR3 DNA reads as TGTGCCAGCAGCTATACGACAGGGGGTTATGAAAAACTGTTTTTT.

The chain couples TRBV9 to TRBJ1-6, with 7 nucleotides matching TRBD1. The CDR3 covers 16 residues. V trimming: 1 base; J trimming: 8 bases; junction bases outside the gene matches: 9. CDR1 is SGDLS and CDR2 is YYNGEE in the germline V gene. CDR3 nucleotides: TGTGCCAGCAGCGTATCCCAGGGGGGCGCGGATTCACCCCTCCACTTT. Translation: CASSVSQGGADSPLHF.

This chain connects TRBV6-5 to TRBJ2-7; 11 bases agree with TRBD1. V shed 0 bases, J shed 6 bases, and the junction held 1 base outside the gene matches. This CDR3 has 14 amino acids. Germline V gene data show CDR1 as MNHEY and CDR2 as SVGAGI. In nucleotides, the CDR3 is TGTGCCAGCAGTTACTCCGGGACAGGGGGCGAGCAGTACTTC. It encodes CASSYSGTGGEQYF.

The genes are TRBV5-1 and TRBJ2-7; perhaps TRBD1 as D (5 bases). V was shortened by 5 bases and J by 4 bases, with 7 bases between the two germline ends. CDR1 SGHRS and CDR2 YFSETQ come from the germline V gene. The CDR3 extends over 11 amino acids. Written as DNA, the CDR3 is TGCGCCAGCAGGTCAGGGTACGAGCAGTACTTC. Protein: CASRSGYEQYF.

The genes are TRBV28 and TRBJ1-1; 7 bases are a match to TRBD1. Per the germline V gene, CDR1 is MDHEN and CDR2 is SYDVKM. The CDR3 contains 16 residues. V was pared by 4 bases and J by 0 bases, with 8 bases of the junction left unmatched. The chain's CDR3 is CASSSGTELMNTEAFF. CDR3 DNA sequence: TGTGCCAGCAGTTCCGGGACAGAGCTTATGAACACTGAAGCTTTCTTT. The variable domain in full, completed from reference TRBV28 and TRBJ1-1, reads DVKVTQSSRYLVKRTGEKVFLECVQDMDHENMFWYRQDPGLGLRLIYFSYDVKMKEKGDIPEGYSVSREKKERFSLILESASTNQTSMYLCASSSGTELMNTEAFFGQGTRLTVV.

CDR3 amino acids: CASSPTGGAGREPVDTQYF. The CDR3 nucleotides are TGTGCCAGCAGCCCAACAGGGGGCGCGGGGCGGGAGCCCGTAGATACGCAGTATTTT. The chain carries TRBV28 and TRBJ2-3; 9 bases match TRBD1. V gave up 6 bases and J gave up 5 bases; unmatched junction bases: 21. The germline gives CDR1 MDHEN, CDR2 SYDVKM. This CDR3 comprises 19 residues. Drawing the rest from reference TRBV28 and TRBJ2-3, the complete variable domain is DVKVTQSSRYLVKRTGEKVFLECVQDMDHENMFWYRQDPGLGLRLIYFSYDVKMKEKGDIPEGYSVSREKKERFSLILESASTNQTSMYLCASSPTGGAGREPVDTQYFGPGTRLTVL.

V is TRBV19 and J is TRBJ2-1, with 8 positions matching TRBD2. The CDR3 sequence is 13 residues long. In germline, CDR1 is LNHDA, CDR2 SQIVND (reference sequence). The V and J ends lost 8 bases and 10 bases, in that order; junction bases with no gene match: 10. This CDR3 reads CASSGTRTPEQFF. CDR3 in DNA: TGTGCCAGTTCCGGGACTAGGACTCCAGAGCAGTTCTTC. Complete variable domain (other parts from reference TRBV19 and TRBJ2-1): DGGITQSPKYLFRKEGQNVTLSCEQNLNHDAMYWYRQDPGQGLRLIYYSQIVNDFQKGDIAEGYSVSREKKESFPLTVTSAQKNPTAFYLCASSGTRTPEQFFGPGTRLTVL.

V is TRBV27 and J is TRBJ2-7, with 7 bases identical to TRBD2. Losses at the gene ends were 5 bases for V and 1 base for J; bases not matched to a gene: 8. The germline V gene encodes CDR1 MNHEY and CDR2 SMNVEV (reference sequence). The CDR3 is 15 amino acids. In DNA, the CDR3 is TGTGCCAGCAGTCTAAGGGAGGGCTATTCCTACGAGCAGTACTTC. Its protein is CASSLREGYSYEQYF.